The clone carrying this T cell receptor beta chain is a singleton in its sample. Other DNA sequences in the same sample also yield this CDR3. The donors were all Caucasian adults (living in Nashville, Tennessee). The data derive from a study of shared clonotypes between healthy human individuals. Study-level background: The study used three CD4 naive, three CD4 memory, two CD8 naive and one CD8 memory plate per donor.

Germline assignment: CDR1 GTSNPN and CDR2 SVGIG (reference sequence). V was clipped by 0 bases and J by 2 bases, with 11 bases between them. The CDR3 loop spans 14 amino acids. Original methodology: ImmunoSEQ yielded junction-only sequences lacking quality scores, so filtering differed. Using immunoSEQ multiplex PCR, the repertoire was profiled, and TCRdb retains in-frame clones only, with some absent. That table furnishes V, J and clone size, whereas the DNA furnished D and trimming. The sample has more than 2 million clones, approximately 94% seen once. The sequenced sample was naive CD4+ T cells sorted from blood. Subset defined: CD45RA+ positively selected. This clonotype originated in a young man in good health. The V gene is TRBV30, the J gene TRBJ2-7; D is possibly TRBD1 (5 bases). The CDR3 DNA reads as TGTGCCTGGAGTGTAGGCGGCAGGGCCTACGAGCAGTACTTC. Translating gives CAWSVGGRAYEQYF.